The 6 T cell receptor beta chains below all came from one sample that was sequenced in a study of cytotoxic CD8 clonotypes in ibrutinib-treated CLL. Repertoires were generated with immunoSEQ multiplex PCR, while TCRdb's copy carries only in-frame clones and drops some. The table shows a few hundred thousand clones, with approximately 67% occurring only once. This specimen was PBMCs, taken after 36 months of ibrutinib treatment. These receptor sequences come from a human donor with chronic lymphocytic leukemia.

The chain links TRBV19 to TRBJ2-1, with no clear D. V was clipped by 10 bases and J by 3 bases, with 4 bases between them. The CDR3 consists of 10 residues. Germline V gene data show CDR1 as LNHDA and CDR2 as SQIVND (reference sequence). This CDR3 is CATYYNEQFF. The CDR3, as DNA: TGTGCCACCTACTACAATGAGCAGTTCTTC.

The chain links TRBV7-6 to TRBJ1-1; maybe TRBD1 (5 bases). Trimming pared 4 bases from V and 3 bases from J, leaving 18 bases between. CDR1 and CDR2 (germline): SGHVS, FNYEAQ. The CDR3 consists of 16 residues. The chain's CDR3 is CASSSDLTRGHTEAFF. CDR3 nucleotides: TGTGCCAGCAGCTCAGATCTGACTCGGGGCCACACTGAAGCTTTCTTT.

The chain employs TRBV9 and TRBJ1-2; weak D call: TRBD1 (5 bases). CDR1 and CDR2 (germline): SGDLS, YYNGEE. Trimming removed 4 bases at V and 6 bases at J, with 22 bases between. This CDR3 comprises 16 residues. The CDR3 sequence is CASSLTLRPEGNGYTF. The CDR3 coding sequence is TGTGCCAGCAGCCTAACACTTCGACCCGAGGGGAATGGCTACACCTTC.

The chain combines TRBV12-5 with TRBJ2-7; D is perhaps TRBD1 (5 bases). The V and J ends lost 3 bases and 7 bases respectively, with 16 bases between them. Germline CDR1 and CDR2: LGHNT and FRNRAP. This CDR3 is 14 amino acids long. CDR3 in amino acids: CASGFQGITGEQYF. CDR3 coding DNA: TGTGCTAGTGGTTTCCAGGGTATCACCGGGGAGCAGTACTTC.

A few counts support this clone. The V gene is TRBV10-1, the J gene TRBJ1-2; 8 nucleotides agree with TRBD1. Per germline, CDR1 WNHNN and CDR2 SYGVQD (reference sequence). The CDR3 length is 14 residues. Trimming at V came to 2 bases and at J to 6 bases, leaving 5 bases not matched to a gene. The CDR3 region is CASSEVPGGNGYTF. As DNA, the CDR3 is TGCGCCAGCAGTGAGGTCCCAGGGGGCAATGGCTACACCTTC.

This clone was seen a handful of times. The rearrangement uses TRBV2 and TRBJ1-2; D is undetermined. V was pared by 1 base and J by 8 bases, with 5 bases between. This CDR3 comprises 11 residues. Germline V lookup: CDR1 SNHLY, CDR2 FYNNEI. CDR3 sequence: CASSEERGYTF. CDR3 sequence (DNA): TGTGCCAGCAGTGAAGAACGGGGCTACACCTTC. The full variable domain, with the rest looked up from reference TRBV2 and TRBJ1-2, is EPEVTQTPSHQVTQMGQEVILRCVPISNHLYFYWYRQILGQKVEFLVSFYNNEISEKSEIFDDQFSVERPDGSNFTLKIRSTKLEDSAMYFCASSEERGYTFGSGTRLTVV.